Listed here is a single TCR beta chain. Germline CDR1 is ENHRY and CDR2 is SYGVKD. V trimming: 5 bases; J trimming: 0 bases; junction bases outside the gene matches: 2. The CDR3 consists of 14 residues. The data were produced by immunoSEQ multiplex PCR, yet TCRdb's version contains in-frame clones alone and is incomplete. The sample includes tens of thousands of clones, 91% of them seen just once. This sample was included in a study of T cell changes during pregnancy in multiple sclerosis. The material was peripheral blood, obtained after pregnancy. This chain joins TRBV10-3 and TRBJ1-2; 8 nucleotides agree with TRBD1. The TCR originated in a female donor in good health, enrolled as a control in a pregnancy study. The CDR3 region is CAISNRGANYGYTF. In nucleotides, the CDR3 is TGTGCCATCAGTAACAGGGGGGCTAACTATGGCTACACCTTC.